The rows below give T cell receptor beta chains drawn from one sample of a study of T cell repertoires in cytomegalovirus infection. Each CDR3 protein is one row after TCRdb ran MiXCR on the reads. This sample has some 150,000 distinct CDR3 sequences, with around 22% found just once. The sample taken for sequencing was PBMCs. These TCRs come from a human donor in good health (CMV status not recorded). Some clones in this sample may be carry-over from other donors' samples. The CDR3 runs from the conserved cysteine through the conserved F or W. The order of the fields is D gene, clone size, J gene, V gene, CDR3 DNA, CDR3 protein. A D gene is named only where the DNA matches it firmly. The size field is filled for only some rows; it gives once, few, many or a size class.

>-|once|TRBJ1-5|TRBV19
TGTGCCAGTATGAACCGCCGAGGGGGAGAGAATCAGCCCCAGCATTTT
CASMNRRGGENQPQHF
>-|few|TRBJ2-3|TRBV29-1
TGCAGCGTTGTGGCAGGGATGGGCACAGATACGCAGTATTTT
CSVVAGMGTDTQYF
>-|many|TRBJ1-5|TRBV7-3
TGTGCCAGCAGCTCAATTAGCAATCAGCCCCAGCATTTT
CASSSISNQPQHF
>TRBD2|-|TRBJ2-2|TRBV6-1
TGTGCCAGCAGTAGGACTAGCGGGCCATGGAACACCGGGGAGCTGTTTTTT
CASSRTSGPWNTGELFF
>TRBD1|-|TRBJ2-7|TRBV4-1
TGCGCCAGCAGCCAAGCGGGGACAGGGGAACCCTACGAGCAGTACTTC
CASSQAGTGEPYEQYF
>-|-|TRBJ1-5|TRBV12-3/TRBV12-4
TGTGCCAGCAGTGCCAGGGACCAGCCCCAGCATTTT
CASSARDQPQHF
>-|-|TRBJ1-5|TRBV5-1
TGCGCCAGCAGCTTGGATCATTCAGGTCAGCCCCAGCATTTT
CASSLDHSGQPQHF
>-|many|TRBJ2-1|TRBV7-2
TGTGCCAGCAGCTTAGGGACTACCTCCAATGAGCAGTTCTTC
CASSLGTTSNEQFF
>TRBD2|-|TRBJ2-3|TRBV5-1
TGCGCCAGTAAACCGACACTAGCGGAGATAGATACGCAGTATTTT
CASKPTLAEIDTQYF
>-|-|TRBJ2-2|TRBV2
TGTGCCAGCAGTGTCCAGAACACCGGGGAGCTGTTTTTT
CASSVQNTGELFF
>-|-|TRBJ2-7|TRBV5-1
TGCGCCAGCAGCTTAGACTTCGTGTACGAGCAGTACTTC
CASSLDFVYEQYF
>-|-|TRBJ2-1|TRBV19
TGTGCCAGTCGGCGCGGCGGGGAGCAGTTCTTC
CASRRGGEQFF
>-|-|TRBJ2-2|TRBV12-3/TRBV12-4
TGTGCCAGCAGGGAGGGACCCACCGGGGAGCTGTTTTTT
CASREGPTGELFF
>TRBD1|-|TRBJ2-6|TRBV5-1
TGCGCCAGCAGCTTGTTCACAGGGGTAGGGACTGGGGCCAACGTCCTGACTTTC
CASSLFTGVGTGANVLTF
>-|-|TRBJ2-2|TRBV2
TGTGCCAGCTCACGGGCCACCGGGGAGCTGTTTTTT
CASSRATGELFF
>TRBD1|once|TRBJ2-2|TRBV7-2
TGTGCCAGCAGCTTAGGCGGACAGGGCAGCGCCGGGGAGCTGTTTTTT
CASSLGGQGSAGELFF
>-|few|TRBJ2-2|TRBV11-2
TGTGCCAGCAGCTTAGTTGGAGACACCGGGGAGCTGTTTTTT
CASSLVGDTGELFF
>-|many|TRBJ2-6|TRBV7-2
TGTGCCAGCAGTCGGACGCCCCTCTCTGGGGCCAACGTCCTGACTTTC
CASSRTPLSGANVLTF
>-|-|TRBJ1-3|TRBV12-3/TRBV12-4
TGTGCCAGCAGTTTTTACGGCAGGGCTGGAAACACCATATATTTT
CASSFYGRAGNTIYF
>-|-|TRBJ2-5|TRBV7-3
TGTGCCAGCAGCTTAGCCGGGGGTGCAGAGACCCAGTACTTC
CASSLAGGAETQYF
>TRBD1|few|TRBJ2-2|TRBV6-2/TRBV6-3
TGTGCCAGCAGGACGGACAGGGAGTCCACCGGGGAGCTGTTTTTT
CASRTDRESTGELFF
>TRBD2|few|TRBJ2-2|TRBV20-1
TGCAGTGCTAGAGGACTAGCGGGCCGAACCGGGGAGCTGTTTTTT
CSARGLAGRTGELFF
>-|-|TRBJ1-5|TRBV30
TGTGCCTGGAGTTCTCATCAGGCAGATTATAGCAATCAGCCCCAGCATTTT
CAWSSHQADYSNQPQHF
>-|-|TRBJ1-1|TRBV6-1
TGTGCCAGCAGTGAAGGCCTGGCGAACACTGAAGCTTTCTTT
CASSEGLANTEAFF
>-|many|TRBJ1-2|TRBV28
TGTGCCAGCAGTTACGGGGGGTTTGGCTACACCTTC
CASSYGGFGYTF
>-|-|TRBJ2-5|TRBV5-1
TGCGCCAGCAGCTCCCGCAGGGGTCAAGAGACCCAGTACTTC
CASSSRRGQETQYF
>TRBD1|-|TRBJ2-7|TRBV5-5
TGTGCCAGCAGCCCGACAGGGGAGAGCAACGAGCAGTACTTC
CASSPTGESNEQYF
>-|-|TRBJ1-5|TRBV19
TGTGCCAGTAGTAGGCTACAGGGCCCGGATCAGCCCCAGCATTTT
CASSRLQGPDQPQHF
>TRBD2|many|TRBJ2-6|TRBV7-2
TGTGCCAGCAAAGGTGCGGGGGTCCGCTCTGGGGCCAACGTCCTGACTTTC
CASKGAGVRSGANVLTF
>TRBD1|-|TRBJ2-7|TRBV10-3
TGTGCCATCTCCGGGACAGGCTCCTACGAGCAGTACTTC
CAISGTGSYEQYF
>-|few|TRBJ2-3|TRBV2
TGTGCCAGCAGGATAGGCACAGATACGCAGTATTTT
CASRIGTDTQYF
>TRBD2|many|TRBJ2-3|TRBV7-3
TGTGCCAGCAGCTTAACGGCTAGCGGGGGGGCCGGGACAGATACGCAGTATTTT
CASSLTASGGAGTDTQYF
>-|few|TRBJ2-5|TRBV7-6
TGTGCCAGCAGCTTAGAGGAGTCCGGGGAGACCCAGTACTTC
CASSLEESGETQYF
>TRBD1|-|TRBJ1-1|TRBV20-1
TGCAGTGCGATCCGGGACAGGGGATTCACTGAAGCTTTCTTT
CSAIRDRGFTEAFF
>-|-|TRBJ2-1|TRBV5-1
TGCGCCAGCAGCCCAGGACAGCTGATCTCCTACAATGAGCAGTTCTTC
CASSPGQLISYNEQFF
>-|few|TRBJ1-4|TRBV7-9
TGTGCCAGCAGCACGTCCGCAACTAATGCAAAACTGTTTTTT
CASSTSATNAKLFF
>TRBD2|-|TRBJ2-2|TRBV28
TGTGCCAGCAGTTTACTAGGACTAGCGGGAGATGAGGAGCTGTTTTTT
CASSLLGLAGDEELFF
>-|-|TRBJ1-5|TRBV28
TGTGCCAGCAGTTCCCGAAGGGGACTAAATCAGCCCCAGCATTTT
CASSSRRGLNQPQHF
>-|many|TRBJ2-7|TRBV5-8
TGTGCCAGCAGCGTCCCGGGACCCATATACGAGCAGTACTTC
CASSVPGPIYEQYF
>-|-|TRBJ2-7|TRBV28
TGTGCCAGCAGTTTAAGTTCCAGGGGCTACGAGCAGTACTTC
CASSLSSRGYEQYF